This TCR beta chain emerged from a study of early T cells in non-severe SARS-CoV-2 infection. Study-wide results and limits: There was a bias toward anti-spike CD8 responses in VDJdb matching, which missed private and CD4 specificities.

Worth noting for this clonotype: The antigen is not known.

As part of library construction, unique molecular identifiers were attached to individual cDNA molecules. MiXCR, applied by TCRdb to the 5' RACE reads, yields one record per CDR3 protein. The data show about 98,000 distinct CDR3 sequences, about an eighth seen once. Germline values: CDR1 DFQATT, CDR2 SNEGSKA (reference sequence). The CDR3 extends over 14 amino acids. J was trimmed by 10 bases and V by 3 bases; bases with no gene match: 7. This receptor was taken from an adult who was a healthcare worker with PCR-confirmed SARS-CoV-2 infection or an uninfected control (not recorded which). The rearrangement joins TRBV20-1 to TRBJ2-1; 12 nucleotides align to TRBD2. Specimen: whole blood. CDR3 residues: CSASRTSGTHEQFF. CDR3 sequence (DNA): TGCAGTGCTAGCCGGACTAGCGGGACGCACGAGCAGTTCTTC.